This entry lists 30 T cell receptor beta chains sequenced from one sample in a study of persistence of HIV-infected CD4 T cells. The immunoSEQ assay was version 4, run in survey mode. Sequencing used immunoSEQ multiplex PCR; TCRdb keeps in-frame clones, though not all of them. This sample yields tens of thousands of clones, of which roughly 90% are seen a single time; 0.45% to 0.5% belongs to the top ten. The antigens these receptors bind are not known. Nonspecific anti-CD3/anti-CD28 bead stimulation represents the broad CD4+ T cell repertoire. Sorting selected CD4+ T cells upregulating both CD40 ligand and CD69. Specimen: CD4+ T cells sorted from PBMCs after approximately 18-hour stimulation, collected from a patient who received antiretroviral therapy. Receptors were obtained from an adult woman with HIV who was CMV-seropositive.

The rearrangement joins TRBV7-3 to TRBJ1-1; D not resolved. V was pared by 1 base and J by 3 bases, with 9 bases between. The CDR3 has 14 amino acids. Germline CDR1 is SGHTA and CDR2 is FQGTGA. The CDR3 DNA reads TGTGCCAGCAGCTTAATCGGCGGGGACACTGAAGCTTTCTTT. Its protein product is CASSLIGGDTEAFF.

This rearrangement joins TRBV10-1 to TRBJ1-1; D is unresolved. Trimming removed 4 bases from V and 1 base from J, with 7 bases in between. Germline CDR1 WNHNN, CDR2 SYGVQD (reference sequence). This CDR3 has 13 residues. This chain's CDR3 is CASSVQRNTEAFF. The CDR3 nucleotides are TGCGCCAGCAGTGTACAGAGGAACACTGAAGCTTTCTTT.

The chain uses TRBV10-2 and TRBJ2-1; tentative D call: TRBD2 (5 bases). V was cut by 4 bases and J by 6 bases, with 13 bases left in between. CDR3 length: 14 amino acids. Germline V CDR1 and CDR2: WSHSY, SAAADI. DNA of the CDR3: TGCGCCAGCAGTGGAATCCGGGGAACCAATGAGCAGTTCTTC. It specifies CASSGIRGTNEQFF.

This clone was picked up one time. The rearrangement joins TRBV6-5 to TRBJ1-3, with D unresolved. CDR3 length equals 14 residues. Germline assignment: CDR1 MNHEY and CDR2 SVGAGI. V lost 7 bases and J lost 0, with 10 bases in between. The CDR3 region is CASTYGSSGNTIYF. The CDR3 coding sequence is TGTGCCAGCACCTACGGCAGCTCTGGAAACACCATATATTTT.

The rearrangement links TRBV27 to TRBJ1-2; TRBD1 is a possible D gene (5 bases). Germline V CDR1 and CDR2: MNHEY, SMNVEV (reference sequence). The V end lost 3 bases, the J end lost 10 bases, and 21 bases lay between the germline ends. CDR3 length equals 15 residues. Here the CDR3 DNA reads TGTGCCAGCAGTTTTTCCGCTTTACAGGCGGTCCCCTACACCTTC. This gives the protein CASSFSALQAVPYTF.

The V gene is TRBV24-1, the J gene TRBJ1-2; D is uncertain. Trimming took off 5 bases at V and 0 bases at J, with 6 bases between the two ends. This CDR3 has 13 residues. Germline-derived CDR1 and CDR2 are KGHDR and SFDVKD. DNA for the CDR3: TGTGCCACCAGTGGTTCAGCTAACTATGGCTACACCTTC. Its protein is CATSGSANYGYTF.

The J gene is TRBJ1-4, the V gene TRBV30, with D maybe TRBD1 (6 bases). V was trimmed by 1 base and J by 2 bases, leaving 8 bases between them. This CDR3 region has 14 residues. Germline-derived CDR1 and CDR2 are GTSNPN and SVGIG (reference sequence). The chain's CDR3 is CAWSGQGTNEKLFF. The CDR3 nucleotides are TGTGCCTGGAGTGGGCAGGGGACTAATGAAAAACTGTTTTTT. Drawing the rest from reference TRBV30 and TRBJ1-4, the complete variable domain is SQTIHQWPATLVQPVGSPLSLECTVEGTSNPNLYWYRQAAGRGLQLLFYSVGIGQISSEVPQNLSASRPQDRQFILSSKKLLLSDSGFYLCAWSGQGTNEKLFFGSGTQLSVL.

CDR3 residues: CASSQERGPYNEQFF. Written as DNA, the CDR3 is TGCGCCAGCAGCCAAGAGCGGGGGCCCTACAATGAGCAGTTCTTC. The chain carries TRBV4-1 and TRBJ2-1; D perhaps matches TRBD2 (7 bases). The CDR3 runs to 15 residues. CDR1 is MGHRA and CDR2 is YSYEKL in the germline V gene. The V end was cut by 0 bases, the J end by 2 bases, with 8 bases between.

The J gene is TRBJ2-5, the V gene TRBV28, with 9 nucleotides matching TRBD2. There are 15 residues in the CDR3. The junction had 6 bases not matched to a gene; V was cut back by 2 bases and J by 5 bases. Germline V gene lookup returns CDR1 MDHEN and CDR2 SYDVKM. The DNA of the CDR3 is TGTGCCAGCAGTTTAGCGGGGGGGCCGGGGGAGACCCAGTACTTC. Translation: CASSLAGGPGETQYF.

The V gene is TRBV5-1, the J gene TRBJ1-6; D uncertain. The CDR3 is 15 residues long. Germline assignment: CDR1 SGHRS and CDR2 YFSETQ. V lost 3 bases to trimming and J lost 7 bases, with 14 bases between them. Here the CDR3 DNA reads TGCGCCAGCAGCTGGGAGACAATCGGGAATTCACCCCTCCACTTT. Amino acids: CASSWETIGNSPLHF.

This sequence joins TRBV6-5 and TRBJ1-4; D possibly corresponds to TRBD1 (5 bases). V lost 5 bases, J lost 7 bases, and 11 bases lay in between. The CDR3 is 13 amino acids. Germline V CDR1 and CDR2: MNHEY, SVGAGI. CDR3 bases: TGTGCCAGCAGTACCGGGACCGGTGAAAAACTGTTTTTT. This gives the protein CASSTGTGEKLFF.

The chain links TRBV10-1 to TRBJ1-2; no firm D call. V lost 6 bases and J lost 7, with 15 bases in between. In germline, CDR1 is WNHNN, CDR2 SYGVQD (reference sequence). This CDR3 region has 13 residues. CDR3 bases: TGCGCCAGCAGCCTCGACCTCGCCACTGGCTACACCTTC. This gives the protein CASSLDLATGYTF.

This chain joins TRBV5-1 and TRBJ1-4, with D uncertain. Trimming took off 5 bases at V and 8 bases at J, with 16 bases between the two ends. Germline V CDR1 and CDR2: SGHRS, YFSETQ. The CDR3 loop spans 14 amino acids. The CDR3 is CASRPEAAEEKLFF. Written as DNA, the CDR3 is TGCGCCAGCAGACCCGAGGCAGCGGAAGAAAAACTGTTTTTT.

The table lists this clone with a count of one. V is TRBV2 and J is TRBJ1-5; perhaps TRBD1 as D (5 bases). CDR1 SNHLY and CDR2 FYNNEI come from the germline V gene. This CDR3 is built from 16 residues. CDR3 loop: CASQVGPPWTNQPQHF. The CDR3 DNA is TGTGCGAGTCAAGTGGGGCCTCCATGGACCAATCAGCCCCAGCATTTT.

The J gene is TRBJ2-5, the V gene TRBV5-1, with 13 bases fitting TRBD2. The CDR3 has 15 residues. Germline assignment: CDR1 SGHRS and CDR2 YFSETQ. Trimming cost V 4 bases and J 5 bases; bases outside gene matches: 5. In DNA, the CDR3 is TGCGCCAGCAGCGAGCCACTAGCGGGGGGGGAGACCCAGTACTTC. Protein sequence: CASSEPLAGGETQYF.

The rearrangement joins TRBV16 to TRBJ1-5, with unresolved D. This CDR3 contains 16 residues. Trimming took off 4 bases at V and 9 bases at J, with 22 bases between the two ends. The germline gives CDR1 KGHSY, CDR2 FQNENV. CDR3 sequence: CASSPPPAAAEGPQHF. The CDR3 DNA reads TGTGCCAGCAGCCCCCCGCCGGCCGCCGCCGAAGGGCCCCAGCATTTT. The whole variable domain, remainder taken from reference TRBV16 and TRBJ1-5, is GEEVAQTPKHLVRGEGQKAKLYCAPIKGHSYVFWYQQVLKNEFKFLISFQNENVFDETGMPKERFSAKCLPNSPCSLEIQATKLEDSAVYFCASSPPPAAAEGPQHFGDGTRLSIL.

The count of this clone is one. The gene calls are TRBV6-1 and TRBJ2-1, with D unresolved. CDR1 and CDR2 (germline): MNHNS, SASEGT. The CDR3 loop spans 12 amino acids. V dropped 2 bases and J dropped 9 bases, with 8 bases sitting between them. The CDR3 coding sequence is TGTGCCAGCAGTGAAAACCAATCTGAGCAGTTCTTC. This sequence encodes CASSENQSEQFF.

The genes are TRBV28 and TRBJ1-1; TRBD1 is a possible D gene (5 bases). V lost 5 bases and J lost 2, with 21 bases in between. CDR1 and CDR2 (germline): MDHEN, SYDVKM. This CDR3 has 17 residues. The CDR3 bases are TGTGCCAGCAGTCCCTTCCGGTCGGGGGGTGGTAACACTGAAGCTTTCTTT. This sequence encodes CASSPFRSGGGNTEAFF.

The gene calls are TRBV30 and TRBJ2-3; 14 positions match TRBD2. The trim removed 4 bases at V and 0 bases at J, leaving 9 bases unmatched. The CDR3 loop spans 18 amino acids. From germline, CDR1 is GTSNPN and CDR2 SVGIG (reference sequence). The CDR3 sequence: CAWIAWTSGGPSTDTQYF. CDR3 DNA sequence: TGTGCCTGGATAGCCTGGACTAGCGGGGGGCCGAGCACAGATACGCAGTATTTT.

This clone came up a few times. The V gene is TRBV9, the J gene TRBJ1-2, with TRBD1 identical over 9 bases. The CDR3 totals 14 residues. Germline trimming cut 4 bases from V and 8 bases from J; bases unmatched to any gene: 9. Germline V gene lookup returns CDR1 SGDLS and CDR2 YYNGEE. The CDR3 here is CASSPLTGGRGYTF. DNA for the CDR3: TGTGCCAGCAGCCCACTAACAGGGGGCCGGGGCTACACCTTC. Drawing the rest from reference TRBV9 and TRBJ1-2, the complete variable domain is DSGVTQTPKHLITATGQRVTLRCSPRSGDLSVYWYQQSLDQGLQFLIQYYNGEERAKGNILERFSAQQFPDLHSELNLSSLELGDSALYFCASSPLTGGRGYTFGSGTRLTVV.

V usage is TRBV4-2 and J usage is TRBJ2-7, with D uncertain. The CDR3 is made up of 15 amino acids. The germline gives CDR1 LGHNA, CDR2 YNFKEQ. V was cut by 0 bases and J by 0 bases, with 9 bases left in between. CDR3 loop: CASSQELTDSYEQYF. CDR3 nucleotides: TGTGCCAGCAGCCAAGAGTTAACCGACTCCTACGAGCAGTACTTC.

The CDR3 spells CASSQWVGDSTF. CDR3 sequence (DNA): TGTGCCAGCAGCCAATGGGTCGGAGACAGCACCTTC. The chain uses TRBV3-1 (or the pseudogene TRBV3-2) and TRBJ1-2; the D gene is possibly TRBD1 (5 bases). Germline-derived CDR1 and CDR2 are LGHDT and YNNKEL (reference sequence). CDR3 length: 12 amino acids. Trimming took 2 bases from V and 13 from J, leaving 14 bases between them.

The genes are TRBV6-6 and TRBJ2-7, with 11 bases identical to TRBD2. Unmatched junction bases numbered 5, after V lost 6 bases and J lost 4 bases. This CDR3 is 14 amino acids long. Looked up from germline, CDR1 is MNHNY and CDR2 is SVGAGI (reference sequence). This CDR3 reads CASRVAGGVYEQYV. CDR3 DNA sequence: TGTGCCAGCAGGGTAGCGGGGGGGGTTTACGAGCAGTACGTC.

The chain employs TRBV19 and TRBJ1-2; TRBD1 is a possible D gene (5 bases). This CDR3 is built from 15 residues. Germline lookup yields CDR1 LNHDA and CDR2 SQIVND (reference sequence). V lost 3 bases and J lost 4, with 15 bases in between. CDR3 DNA: TGTGCCAGTAGTATCAATCAGGGCCTAATCTATGGCTACACCTTC. Its translation is CASSINQGLIYGYTF.

The chain has TRBV6-5 and TRBJ1-2; weak D call: TRBD1 (5 bases). The V end lost 6 bases, the J end lost 8 bases, and 13 bases lay between the germline ends. Germline assignment: CDR1 MNHEY and CDR2 SVGAGI. This CDR3 region has 12 residues. The CDR3 DNA reads TGTGCCAGCAGAGAGCAGGGAGAAGGCTACACCTTC. This codes for CASREQGEGYTF.

The V gene is TRBV5-1, the J gene TRBJ1-3, with D uncertain. Germline CDR1 reads SGHRS; CDR2 reads YFSETQ. The CDR3 sequence is 14 residues long. V was trimmed by 0 bases and J by 3 bases, leaving 7 bases between them. Here the CDR3 reads CASSLGGGGNTIYF. DNA for the CDR3: TGCGCCAGCAGCTTGGGTGGAGGTGGAAACACCATATATTTT.

A single count supports this clone. This chain joins TRBV2 and TRBJ1-1; the D is unclear. There are 15 residues in the CDR3. The V end was cut by 7 bases, the J end by 1 base, with 16 bases between. CDR1 and CDR2 (germline): SNHLY, FYNNEI. CDR3 loop: CASMIYAQPNTEAFF. In DNA form, the CDR3 reads TGTGCCAGCATGATATACGCGCAGCCGAACACTGAAGCTTTCTTT.

V and J are TRBV29-1 and TRBJ2-2; 8 bases are a match to TRBD1. Trimming at V came to 4 bases and at J to 2 bases, leaving 3 bases not matched to a gene. The CDR3 sequence is 14 residues long. Germline CDR1 SQVTM, CDR2 ANQGSEA. This CDR3 reads CSVGTGYNTGELFF. The CDR3 bases are TGCAGCGTTGGGACAGGGTATAACACCGGGGAGCTGTTTTTT.

The chain is built from TRBV6-1 and TRBJ2-1, with TRBD2 matching 12 bases. Germline values: CDR1 MNHNS, CDR2 SASEGT. CDR3 length equals 17 residues. The J segment lost 7 bases and the V segment lost 0 bases, leaving 7 bases of the junction unmatched. The CDR3 sequence is CASSEAPLAGGRNEQFF. The DNA of the CDR3 is TGTGCCAGCAGTGAAGCCCCCCTAGCGGGGGGGCGAAATGAGCAGTTCTTC.

The chain combines TRBV15 with TRBJ2-5; D perhaps matches TRBD2 (6 bases). The CDR3 contains 15 residues. The V end was cut by 0 bases, the J end by 2 bases, with 10 bases between. Germline-derived CDR1 and CDR2 are LNHNV and YYDKDF (reference sequence). DNA for the CDR3: TGTGCCACCAGCAGAGATCGGGGGAAACAAGAGACCCAGTACTTC. Translated, it gives CATSRDRGKQETQYF.